The following is a T cell receptor beta chain sequence with its context. Its antigen is undetermined. This entry comes from a study of CD4 T cells in relation to SARS-CoV-2 and coronaviruses. Study context: PBMCs were cultured with antigen for about eleven days before TCR beta sequencing. No peptide or an HIV-1 Nef peptide pool served as negative control. The restricting HLA molecule for shared crossreactive spike epitopes was mapped.

The V and J ends lost 5 bases and 1 base respectively, with 14 bases between them. CDR3 length: 15 amino acids. Germline lookup yields CDR1 SNHLY and CDR2 FYNNEI. Unexposed donor CD4+ T cells date from about 2011-2018, before the COVID-19 pandemic. CD4+ T cells were isolated from the cells after 10 days of culture. As cell numbers allowed, unexposed-donor CD4+ T cells faced SARS-CoV-2 S/N and four cold-coronavirus spikes. Some clones are missing from TCRdb's copy, which holds only in-frame ones; the method was immunoSEQ multiplex PCR. The sample contains 20,000 to 30,000 clones, about 84% of which appear only once.

The specimen sequenced was CD4+ T cells from PBMCs, cultured in vitro. This receptor was identified in a human donor in good health. This chain connects TRBV2 to TRBJ1-2; perhaps TRBD1 as D (5 bases). CDR3: CASSPPDRFNYGYTF. The DNA of the CDR3 is TGTGCCAGCAGTCCCCCCGACAGATTTAACTATGGCTACACCTTC.